Included here is one T cell receptor (beta chain) sequence, with context. V dropped 3 bases and J dropped 0 bases, with 16 bases sitting between them. This CDR3 region has 16 residues. The germline V gene has CDR1 SGDLS and CDR2 YYNGEE. In TCRdb, the RT-PCR reads were re-called with MiXCR into one record per CDR3 protein. The sample carries about 680,000 distinct CDR3 sequences, 12% to 15% recorded once. This receptor was identified in a female donor in good health, serving as a healthy control. The V gene is TRBV9, the J gene TRBJ2-7, with D perhaps matching TRBD1 (5 bases). The specimen sequenced was memory CD4+ T cells from blood. CDR3 region: CASSAFAGPNSYEQYF. The DNA of the CDR3 is TGTGCCAGCAGCGCTTTTGCAGGGCCAAACTCCTACGAGCAGTACTTC.